Given below is one T cell receptor (beta chain) in context. Antigen unknown. The CDR3 has 12 amino acids. Trimming took 0 bases from V and 12 from J, leaving 9 bases between them. CDR1 is MNHEY, CDR2 SVGAGI, per germline. These data come from a study of T cell repertoires in cytomegalovirus infection. Study information: Both CMV infection and a matching HLA type were indicated by public TCR beta signatures.

One entry per CDR3 protein, called by TCRdb with MiXCR from the reads. The sample holds about 920,000 distinct CDR3 sequences, under 40% seen once. General study results and limits: Predominance within the ex vivo response was attributable to HLA-C-restricted CMV-specific TCR beta clonotypes.

This chain uses TRBV6-5 with TRBJ2-1; D might be TRBD1 (5 bases). This clonotype originated in a human donor in good health (CMV status not recorded). Some clones in this sample may be carry-over from other donors' samples. Sample: cultured CD8+ T cells from PBMCs, taken from culture after CMV antigen stimulation. CDR3 sequence: CASSYSFDRQFF. CDR3 DNA sequence: TGTGCCAGCAGTTACTCTTTTGACAGGCAGTTCTTC.